This entry describes one T cell receptor (beta chain). Its antigen is not known. This sample is part of a study of T cells in Graves' hyperthyroidism and ophthalmopathy. Exclusion of patients followed from uncontrolled infection, other autoimmune disease, pregnancy or lactation. Fresh 10 ml peripheral blood yielded PBMCs. Study outcomes and limitations: With a median lead of approximately six months before onset, the model predicted ophthalmopathy.

Researchers amplified the TCR beta CDR3 regions from RNA transcripts. RT-PCR in the first round (using the HTBI primer set) targeted the TCR CDR3. MiXCR, run by TCRdb on the multiplex PCR reads, gives a single entry per CDR3 protein. The sample consists of hundreds of thousands of distinct CDR3 sequences, over 35% of them appearing once. Sequenced: blood. This clonotype originated in a middle-aged woman with Graves' hyperthyroidism.

CDR3 in DNA: TGTGCCAGCAGCGCCGGGACAGGGATCTACCAAGAGACCCAGTACTTC. It specifies CASSAGTGIYQETQYF. The chain couples TRBV9 to TRBJ2-5; TRBD1 aligns across 9 bases. Unmatched junction bases numbered 6, after V lost 3 bases and J lost 0 bases. Germline V gene lookup returns CDR1 SGDLS and CDR2 YYNGEE. The CDR3 has 16 amino acids.